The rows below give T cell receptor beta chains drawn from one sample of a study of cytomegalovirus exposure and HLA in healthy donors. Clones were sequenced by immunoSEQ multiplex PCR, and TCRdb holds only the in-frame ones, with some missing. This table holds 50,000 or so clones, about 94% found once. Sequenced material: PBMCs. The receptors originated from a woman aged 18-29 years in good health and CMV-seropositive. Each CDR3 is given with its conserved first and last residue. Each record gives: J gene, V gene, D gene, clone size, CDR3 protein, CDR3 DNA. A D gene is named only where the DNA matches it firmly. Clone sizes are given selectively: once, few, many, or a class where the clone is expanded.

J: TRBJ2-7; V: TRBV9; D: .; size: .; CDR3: CASSVDPTDEQYF; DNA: TGTGCCAGCAGCGTAGATCCGACAGACGAGCAGTACTTC
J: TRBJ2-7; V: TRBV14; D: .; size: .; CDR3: CASSQVQGTGEQYF; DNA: TGTGCCAGCAGCCAAGTACAGGGCACGGGGGAGCAGTACTTC
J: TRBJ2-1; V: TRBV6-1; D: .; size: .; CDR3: CASSPGVGDYNEQFF; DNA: TGTGCCAGCAGTCCAGGGGTAGGCGATTACAATGAGCAGTTCTTC
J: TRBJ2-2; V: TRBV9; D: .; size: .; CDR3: CASSVVGDMPTGELFF; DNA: TGTGCCAGCAGCGTAGTCGGGGACATGCCCACCGGGGAGCTGTTTTTT
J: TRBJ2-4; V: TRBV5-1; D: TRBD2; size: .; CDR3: CASRTSGSAKNIQYF; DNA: TGCGCCAGCCGGACTAGCGGGAGTGCCAAAAACATTCAGTACTTC
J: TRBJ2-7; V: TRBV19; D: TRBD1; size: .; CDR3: CASSKSTGALVEQYF; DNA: TGTGCCAGTAGTAAGTCGACAGGGGCCCTGGTCGAGCAGTACTTC
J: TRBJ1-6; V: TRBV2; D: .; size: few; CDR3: CASSGDPGANSPLHF; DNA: TGTGCCAGCAGTGGAGACCCAGGGGCTAATTCACCCCTCCACTTT
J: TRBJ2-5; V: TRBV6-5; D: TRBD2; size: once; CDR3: CASRRTSGKQETQYF; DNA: TGTGCCAGCAGGCGGACTAGCGGGAAGCAAGAGACCCAGTACTTC
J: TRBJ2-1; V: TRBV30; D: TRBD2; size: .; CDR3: CAWSSGLAGRQFF; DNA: TGTGCCTGGAGTTCCGGACTAGCGGGACGGCAGTTCTTC
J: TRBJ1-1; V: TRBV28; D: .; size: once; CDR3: CASSLFRFSEAFF; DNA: TGTGCCAGCAGTTTATTCAGATTCTCTGAAGCTTTCTTT
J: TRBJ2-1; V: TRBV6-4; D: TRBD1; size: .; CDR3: CASSDLGTGDHNEQFF; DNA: TGTGCCAGCAGTGACTTAGGGACAGGGGACCACAATGAGCAGTTCTTC
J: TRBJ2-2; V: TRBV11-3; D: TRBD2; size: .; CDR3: CASSRTLAETPLGTGELFF; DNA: TGTGCCAGCAGCCGCACACTAGCGGAGACACCCTTGGGGACCGGGGAGCTGTTTTTT
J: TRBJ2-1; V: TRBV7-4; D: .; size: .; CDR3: CASSLVLTRGSYNEQFF; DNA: TGTGCCAGCAGCTTAGTACTAACACGGGGGTCCTACAATGAGCAGTTCTTC
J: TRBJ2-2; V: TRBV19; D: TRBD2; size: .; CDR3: CASSTLAGDTGELFF; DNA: TGTGCCAGTAGTACCCTAGCGGGAGACACCGGGGAGCTGTTTTTT
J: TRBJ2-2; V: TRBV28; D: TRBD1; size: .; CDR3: CASRQGGYGELFF; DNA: TGTGCCAGCCGACAGGGGGGGTACGGGGAGCTGTTTTTT
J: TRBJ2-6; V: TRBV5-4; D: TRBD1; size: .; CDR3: CASSRGQESSGANVLTF; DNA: TGTGCCAGCAGCCGGGGACAGGAGAGCTCTGGGGCCAACGTCCTGACTTTC